What follows are 4 T cell receptor beta chains derived from one specimen sequenced in a study of patients and donors after allogeneic stem cell transplantation. MiXCR, applied by TCRdb to the RT-PCR reads, yields one record per CDR3 protein. The sample yields 70,000 to 85,000 distinct CDR3 sequences, more than 20% seen once. Sample: blood, either unsorted or a sorted T cell fraction (not recorded which). The receptors were sampled from a human donor who was either an allogeneic HSCT recipient or a stem cell or donor lymphocyte infusion donor (not recorded which). It is not recorded whose cells these are; they may come from a transplant donor.

The chain employs TRBV7-2 and TRBJ1-2; D might be TRBD1 (5 bases). This CDR3 is 14 amino acids long. Trimming pared 6 bases from V and 2 bases from J, leaving 13 bases between. CDR1 is SGHTA, CDR2 FQGNSA, per germline. The DNA for the CDR3 is TGTGCCAGCAGTTACAGGACTGAAAACTATGGCTACACCTTC. It encodes CASSYRTENYGYTF.

CDR3 in DNA: TGTGCCACCAGTCACGGGACAGACCCCTACGAGCAGTACTTC. Protein: CATSHGTDPYEQYF. V and J are TRBV24-1 and TRBJ2-7; 7 positions match TRBD1. With 6 bases clipped from V and 2 bases from J, the junction kept 6 bases outside the gene matches. The CDR3 length is 14 residues. Germline V gene data show CDR1 as KGHDR and CDR2 as SFDVKD.

V usage is TRBV20-1 and J usage is TRBJ2-6, with D perhaps given as TRBD1 or TRBD2 (5 bases each). Germline V gene data show CDR1 as DFQATT and CDR2 as SNEGSKA (reference sequence). This CDR3 spans 17 amino acids. V lost 0 bases and J lost 3, with 15 bases in between. CDR3 DNA: TGCAGTGCTAGAGAGGCAGGGCGCGGGTTTGGGGCCAACGTCCTGACTTTC. This codes for CSAREAGRGFGANVLTF.

The rearrangement links TRBV12-3 or TRBV12-4 to TRBJ2-2, with 9 positions matching TRBD1. CDR3 length: 15 residues. With 8 bases clipped from V and 0 bases from J, the junction kept 4 bases outside the gene matches. The CDR3 protein is CASGGTGSNTGELFF. Here the CDR3 DNA reads TGTGCCAGCGGAGGGACAGGGTCGAACACCGGGGAGCTGTTTTTT.